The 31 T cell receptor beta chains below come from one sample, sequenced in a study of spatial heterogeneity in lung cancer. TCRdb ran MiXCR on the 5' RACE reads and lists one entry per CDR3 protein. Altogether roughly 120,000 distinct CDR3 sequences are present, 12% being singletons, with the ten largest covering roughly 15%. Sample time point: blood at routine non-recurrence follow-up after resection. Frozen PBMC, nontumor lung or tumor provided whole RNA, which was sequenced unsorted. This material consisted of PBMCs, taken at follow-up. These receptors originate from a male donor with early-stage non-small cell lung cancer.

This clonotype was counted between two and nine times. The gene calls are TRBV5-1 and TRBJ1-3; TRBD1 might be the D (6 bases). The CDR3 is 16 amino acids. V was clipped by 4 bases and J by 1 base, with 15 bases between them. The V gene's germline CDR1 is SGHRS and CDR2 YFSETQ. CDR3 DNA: TGCGCCAGCAGCCAGATACAGGGATTTTCTGGAAACACCATATATTTT. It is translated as CASSQIQGFSGNTIYF.

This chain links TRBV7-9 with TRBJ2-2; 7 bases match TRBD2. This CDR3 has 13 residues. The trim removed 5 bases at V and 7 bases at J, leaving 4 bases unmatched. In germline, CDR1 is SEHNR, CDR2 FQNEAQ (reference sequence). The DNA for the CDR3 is TGTGCCAGCAGCATAATAGCGGGCGGGGAGCTGTTTTTT. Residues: CASSIIAGGELFF.

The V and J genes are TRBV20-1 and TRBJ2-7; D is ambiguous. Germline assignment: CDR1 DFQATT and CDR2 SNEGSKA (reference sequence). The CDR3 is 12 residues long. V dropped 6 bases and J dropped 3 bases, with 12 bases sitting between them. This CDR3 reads CSAWELSYEQYF. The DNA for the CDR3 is TGCAGTGCATGGGAACTTAGCTACGAGCAGTACTTC.

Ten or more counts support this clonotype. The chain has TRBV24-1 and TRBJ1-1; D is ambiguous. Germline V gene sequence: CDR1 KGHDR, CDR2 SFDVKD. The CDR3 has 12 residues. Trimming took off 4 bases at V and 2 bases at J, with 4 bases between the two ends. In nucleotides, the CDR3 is TGTGCCACCAGTGAGCGTAACACTGAAGCTTTCTTT. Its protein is CATSERNTEAFF.

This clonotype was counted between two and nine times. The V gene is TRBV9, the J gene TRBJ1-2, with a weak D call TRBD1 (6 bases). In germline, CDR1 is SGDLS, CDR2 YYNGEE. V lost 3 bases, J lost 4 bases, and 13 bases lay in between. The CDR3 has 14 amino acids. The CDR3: CASSEGTLGYGYTF. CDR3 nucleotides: TGTGCCAGCAGCGAAGGGACACTAGGCTATGGCTACACCTTC.

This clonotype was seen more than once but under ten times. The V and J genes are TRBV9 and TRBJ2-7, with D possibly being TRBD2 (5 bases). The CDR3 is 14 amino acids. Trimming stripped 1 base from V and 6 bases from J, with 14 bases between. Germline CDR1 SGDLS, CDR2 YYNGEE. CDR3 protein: CASSVSPLGSEQYF. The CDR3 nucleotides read TGTGCCAGCAGCGTATCCCCTCTGGGGAGCGAGCAGTACTTC.

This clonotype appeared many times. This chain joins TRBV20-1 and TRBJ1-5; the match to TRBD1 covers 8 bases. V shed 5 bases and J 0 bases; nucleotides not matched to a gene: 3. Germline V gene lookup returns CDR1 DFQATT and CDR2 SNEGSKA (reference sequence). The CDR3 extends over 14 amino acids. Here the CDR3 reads CSAWTGSSNQPQHF. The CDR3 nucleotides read TGCAGTGCTTGGACAGGGTCTAGCAATCAGCCCCAGCATTTT.

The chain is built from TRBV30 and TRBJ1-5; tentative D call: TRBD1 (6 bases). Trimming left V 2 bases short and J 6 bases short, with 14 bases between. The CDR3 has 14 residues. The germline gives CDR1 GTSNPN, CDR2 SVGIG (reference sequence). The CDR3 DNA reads TGTGCCTGGAGTAAAGGACAGCCCGGTCAGCCCCAGCATTTT. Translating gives CAWSKGQPGQPQHF. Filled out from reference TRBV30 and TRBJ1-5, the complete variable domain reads SQTIHQWPATLVQPVGSPLSLECTVEGTSNPNLYWYRQAAGRGLQLLFYSVGIGQISSEVPQNLSASRPQDRQFILSSKKLLLSDSGFYLCAWSKGQPGQPQHFGDGTRLSIL.

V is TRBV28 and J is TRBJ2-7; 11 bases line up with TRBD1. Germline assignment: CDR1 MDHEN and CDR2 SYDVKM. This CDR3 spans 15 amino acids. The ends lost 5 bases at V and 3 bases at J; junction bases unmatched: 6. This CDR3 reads CASSTPGQGDYEQYF. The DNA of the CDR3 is TGTGCCAGCAGTACCCCGGGACAGGGGGACTACGAGCAGTACTTC. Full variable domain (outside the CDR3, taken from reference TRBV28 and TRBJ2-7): DVKVTQSSRYLVKRTGEKVFLECVQDMDHENMFWYRQDPGLGLRLIYFSYDVKMKEKGDIPEGYSVSREKKERFSLILESASTNQTSMYLCASSTPGQGDYEQYFGPGTRLTVT.

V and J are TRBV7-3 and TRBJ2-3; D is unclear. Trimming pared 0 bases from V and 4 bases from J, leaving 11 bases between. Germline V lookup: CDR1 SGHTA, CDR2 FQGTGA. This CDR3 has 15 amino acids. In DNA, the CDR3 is TGTGCCAGCAGCTTAACGGGCGCTCTCGCAGATACGCAGTATTTT. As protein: CASSLTGALADTQYF.

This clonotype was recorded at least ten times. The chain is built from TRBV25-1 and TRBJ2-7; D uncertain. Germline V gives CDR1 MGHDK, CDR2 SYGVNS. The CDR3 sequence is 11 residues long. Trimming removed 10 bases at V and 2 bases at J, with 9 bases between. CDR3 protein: CATPRPYEQYF. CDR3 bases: TGTGCCACCCCGAGGCCCTACGAGCAGTACTTC.

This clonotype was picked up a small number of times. The CDR3 bases are TGTGCCAGCACACCCCCGGGTCCAGGAGATACGCAGTATTTT. Encoded protein: CASTPPGPGDTQYF. The chain uses TRBV12-3 or TRBV12-4 and TRBJ2-3; D unresolved. The CDR3 spans 14 residues. V was pared by 7 bases and J by 5 bases, with 16 bases between.

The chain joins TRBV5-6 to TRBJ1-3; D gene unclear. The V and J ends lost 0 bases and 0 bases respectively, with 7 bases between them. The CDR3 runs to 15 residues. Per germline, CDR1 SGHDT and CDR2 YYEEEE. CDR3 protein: CASSLGPSSGNTIYF. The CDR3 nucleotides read TGTGCCAGCAGCTTGGGGCCGAGCTCTGGAAACACCATATATTTT.

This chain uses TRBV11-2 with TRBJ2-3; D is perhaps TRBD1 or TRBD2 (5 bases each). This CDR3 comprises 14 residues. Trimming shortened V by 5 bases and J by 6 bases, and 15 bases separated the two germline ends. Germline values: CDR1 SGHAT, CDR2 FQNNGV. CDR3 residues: CASSARDLRDTQYF. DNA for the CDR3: TGTGCCAGCAGCGCCCGGGACCTGCGCGATACGCAGTATTTT.

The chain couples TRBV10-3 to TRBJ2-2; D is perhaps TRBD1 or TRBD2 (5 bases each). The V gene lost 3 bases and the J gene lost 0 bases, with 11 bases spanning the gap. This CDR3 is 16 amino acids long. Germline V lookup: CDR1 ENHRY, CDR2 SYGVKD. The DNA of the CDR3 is TGTGCCATCAGTGACGAGGGGACCCCGAACACCGGGGAGCTGTTTTTT. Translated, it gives CAISDEGTPNTGELFF.

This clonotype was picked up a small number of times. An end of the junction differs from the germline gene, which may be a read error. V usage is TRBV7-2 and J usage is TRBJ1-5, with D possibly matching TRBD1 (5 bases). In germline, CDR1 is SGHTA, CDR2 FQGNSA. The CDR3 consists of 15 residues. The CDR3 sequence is CASSVAGTLNQPQHF. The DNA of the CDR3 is TGTGCCAGCAGCGTAGCCGGGACGCTCAATCAGCCCCAGCATTTT.

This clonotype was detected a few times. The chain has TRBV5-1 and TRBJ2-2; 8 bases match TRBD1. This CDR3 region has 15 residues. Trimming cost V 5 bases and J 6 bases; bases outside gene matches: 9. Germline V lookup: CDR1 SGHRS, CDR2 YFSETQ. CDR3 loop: CASRPGGAKSGELFF. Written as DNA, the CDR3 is TGCGCCAGCAGACCAGGGGGCGCGAAATCCGGGGAGCTGTTTTTT.

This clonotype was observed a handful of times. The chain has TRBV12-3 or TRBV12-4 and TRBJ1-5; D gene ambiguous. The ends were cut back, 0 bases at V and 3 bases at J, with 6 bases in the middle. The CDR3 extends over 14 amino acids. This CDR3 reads CASSLAGYNQPQHF. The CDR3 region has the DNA TGTGCCAGCAGTTTAGCAGGATACAATCAGCCCCAGCATTTT.

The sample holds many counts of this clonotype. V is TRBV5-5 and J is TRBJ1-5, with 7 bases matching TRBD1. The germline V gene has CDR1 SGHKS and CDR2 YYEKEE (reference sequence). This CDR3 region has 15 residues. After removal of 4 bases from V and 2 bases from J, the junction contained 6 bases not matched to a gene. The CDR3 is CASSRTGQGNQPQHF. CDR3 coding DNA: TGTGCCAGCAGCCGGACTGGACAGGGCAATCAGCCCCAGCATTTT.

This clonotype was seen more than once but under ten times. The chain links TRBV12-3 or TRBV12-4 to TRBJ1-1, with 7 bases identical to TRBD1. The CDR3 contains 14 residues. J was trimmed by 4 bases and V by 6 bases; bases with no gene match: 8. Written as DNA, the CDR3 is TGTGCCAGCAGGAAGGGGGCTCAAGGCACTGAAGCTTTCTTT. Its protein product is CASRKGAQGTEAFF.

CDR3 sequence: CASSLLAGAPQETQYF. CDR3 in DNA: TGCGCCAGCAGCTTACTAGCGGGGGCCCCCCAAGAGACCCAGTACTTC. This chain links TRBV5-1 with TRBJ2-5, with 11 bases lining up with TRBD2. Germline V gene sequence: CDR1 SGHRS, CDR2 YFSETQ. This CDR3 contains 16 residues. The V and J ends lost 2 bases and 1 base, in that order; junction bases with no gene match: 4. The entire variable domain, with the rest obtained from reference TRBV5-1 and TRBJ2-5, is as follows: KAGVTQTPRYLIKTRGQQVTLSCSPISGHRSVSWYQQTPGQGLQFLFEYFSETQRNKGNFPGRFSGRQFSNSRSEMNVSTLELGDSALYLCASSLLAGAPQETQYFGPGTRLLVL.

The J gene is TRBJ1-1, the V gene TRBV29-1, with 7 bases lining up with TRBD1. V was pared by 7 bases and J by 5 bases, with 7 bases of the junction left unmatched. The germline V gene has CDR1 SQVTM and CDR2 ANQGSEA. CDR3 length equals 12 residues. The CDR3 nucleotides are TGCAGCGGGAGACAGGGAAAAACTGAAGCTTTCTTT. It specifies CSGRQGKTEAFF.

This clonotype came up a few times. The CDR3 here is CASSYSDRTQAFF. CDR3 DNA: TGTGCCAGCAGTTACTCTGACCGGACGCAAGCTTTCTTT. The V and J genes are TRBV6-2 or TRBV6-3 and TRBJ1-1; D call uncertain. CDR1 and CDR2 (germline): MNHEY, SVGEGT. CDR3 length: 13 residues. The V end was cut by 0 bases, the J end by 9 bases, with 11 bases between.

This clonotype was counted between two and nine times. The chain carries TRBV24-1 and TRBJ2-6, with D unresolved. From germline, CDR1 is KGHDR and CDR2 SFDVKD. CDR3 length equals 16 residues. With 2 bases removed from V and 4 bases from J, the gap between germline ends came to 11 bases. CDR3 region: CATSDSWAPGANVLTF. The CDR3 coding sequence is TGTGCCACCAGTGATTCATGGGCGCCCGGGGCCAACGTCCTGACTTTC.

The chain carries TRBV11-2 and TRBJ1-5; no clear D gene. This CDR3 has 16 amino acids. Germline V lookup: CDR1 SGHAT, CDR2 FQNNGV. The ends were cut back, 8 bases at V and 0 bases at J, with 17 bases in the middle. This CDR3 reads CASRQQQRNSNQPQHF. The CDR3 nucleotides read TGTGCCAGCCGACAACAGCAGAGAAATAGCAATCAGCCCCAGCATTTT.

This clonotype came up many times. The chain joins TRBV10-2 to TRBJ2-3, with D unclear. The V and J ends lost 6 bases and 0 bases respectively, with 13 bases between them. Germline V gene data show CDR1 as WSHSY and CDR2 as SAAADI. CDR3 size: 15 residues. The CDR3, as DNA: TGCGCCAGCAGCCCCGGATTGGCTAGCACAGATACGCAGTATTTT. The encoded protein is CASSPGLASTDTQYF.

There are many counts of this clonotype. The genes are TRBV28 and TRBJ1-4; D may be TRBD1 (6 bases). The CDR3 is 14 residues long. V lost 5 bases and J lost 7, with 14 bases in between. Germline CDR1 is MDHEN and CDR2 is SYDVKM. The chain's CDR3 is CASSAGELREKLFF. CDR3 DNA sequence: TGTGCCAGCAGTGCAGGGGAGCTGCGTGAAAAACTGTTTTTT.

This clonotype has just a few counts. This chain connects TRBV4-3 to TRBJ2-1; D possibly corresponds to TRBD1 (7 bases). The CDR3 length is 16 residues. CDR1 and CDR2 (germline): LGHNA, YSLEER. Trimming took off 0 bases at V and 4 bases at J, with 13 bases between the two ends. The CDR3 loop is CASSQERRGAYNEQFF. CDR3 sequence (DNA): TGCGCCAGCAGCCAAGAGCGCAGGGGGGCTTACAATGAGCAGTTCTTC.

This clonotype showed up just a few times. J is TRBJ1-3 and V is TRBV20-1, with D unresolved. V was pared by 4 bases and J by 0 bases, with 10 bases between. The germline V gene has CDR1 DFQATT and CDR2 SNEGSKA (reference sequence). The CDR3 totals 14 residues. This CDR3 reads CSAKGPGSGNTIYF. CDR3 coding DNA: TGCAGTGCTAAAGGGCCTGGCTCTGGAAACACCATATATTTT.

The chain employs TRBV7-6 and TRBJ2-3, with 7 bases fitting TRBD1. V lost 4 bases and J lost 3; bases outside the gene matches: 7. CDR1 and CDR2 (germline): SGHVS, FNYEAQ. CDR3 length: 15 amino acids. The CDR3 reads CASSSSTGRTDTQYF. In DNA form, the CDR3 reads TGTGCCAGCAGCTCGTCGACAGGGCGAACAGATACGCAGTATTTT.

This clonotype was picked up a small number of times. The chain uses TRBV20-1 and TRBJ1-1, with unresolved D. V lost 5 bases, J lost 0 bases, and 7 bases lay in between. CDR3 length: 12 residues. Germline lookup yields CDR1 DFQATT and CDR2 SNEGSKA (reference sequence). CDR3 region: CSAATVNTEAFF. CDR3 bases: TGCAGTGCTGCCACAGTGAACACTGAAGCTTTCTTT.